The 22 T cell receptor beta chains below come from one sample, sequenced in a study of cytomegalovirus exposure and HLA in healthy donors. The study ran its PCR with 60 Vbeta and 13 Jbeta primers. Sequenced by immunoSEQ multiplex PCR; TCRdb stores in-frame clones only, minus some. The table lists roughly 140,000 clones, about 68% of them singletons, with about 1.3% in the top ten. The specimen was PBMCs. The receptor source for this set is a man between 18 and 35 years old in good health and CMV-seronegative.

The V call is TRBV18, the J call TRBJ2-7; 7 bases map to TRBD1. The CDR3 is 15 residues long. Germline CDR1 reads KGHSH; CDR2 reads LQKENI. The junction had 9 bases not matched to a gene; V was cut back by 4 bases and J by 3 bases. The CDR3 protein is CASSLHRGLDYEQYF. CDR3 nucleotide sequence: TGTGCCAGCTCACTCCACAGGGGTCTAGACTACGAGCAGTACTTC.

Of note for this clone: Other DNA sequences in the same sample also yield this CDR3. J is TRBJ2-2 and V is TRBV7-2, with a tentative D call TRBD2 (6 bases). The CDR3 covers 13 residues. Germline-derived CDR1 and CDR2 are SGHTA and FQGNSA. V lost 4 bases and J 5 bases, leaving 8 bases between the germline ends. CDR3 protein: CASSSRGTGELFF. The CDR3 nucleotides are TGTGCCAGCAGCTCCCGGGGGACCGGGGAGCTGTTTTTT.

This clone was seen a few times. An end of the junction does not agree with germline; a read error may underlie this. The chain combines TRBV7-9 with TRBJ2-3; a weak D match, TRBD1 (6 bases). Germline V lookup: CDR1 SEHNR, CDR2 FQNEAQ (reference sequence). The CDR3 runs to 19 residues. The CDR3 DNA reads TGTTCCAGCAGCTATAGGGGGATGAGCGGAGGACCGTTCACAGATACGCAGTATTTT. It codes for CSSSYRGMSGGPFTDTQYF.

This clone showed up just a few times. V usage is TRBV28 and J usage is TRBJ1-3; D not resolved. Trimming cost V 7 bases and J 0 bases, with 13 bases left between them. CDR1 and CDR2 (germline): MDHEN, SYDVKM. The CDR3 contains 15 residues. CDR3 residues: CASTHSYLSGNTIYF. The CDR3 DNA follows: TGTGCCAGCACCCATAGCTACCTCTCTGGAAACACCATATATTTT.

Only one count was recorded for this clone. The V and J genes are TRBV12-1 and TRBJ2-6; the D call in the table, TRBD2, was not verified against the DNA. TRBV12-1 is tagged as a pseudogene. The CDR3 sequence is 16 residues long. CDR3: CASSFGGSSGANVLTF. CDR3 DNA sequence: TGTGCCAGCAGCTTCGGGGGGAGTTCTGGGGCCAACGTCCTGACTTTC.

The rearrangement joins TRBV4-3 to TRBJ1-1, with D unresolved. The CDR3 is made up of 13 amino acids. In germline, CDR1 is LGHNA, CDR2 YSLEER. With 4 bases removed from V and 1 base from J, the gap between germline ends came to 7 bases. CDR3 sequence: CASSPRGNTEAFF. The CDR3 region has the DNA TGCGCCAGCAGCCCGCGGGGGAACACTGAAGCTTTCTTT.

This clone was found once. The chain combines TRBV4-3 with TRBJ2-5; maybe TRBD2 (6 bases). The CDR3 loop spans 15 amino acids. The V gene's germline CDR1 is LGHNA and CDR2 YSLEER. V was pared by 4 bases and J by 2 bases, with 14 bases between. The CDR3 reads CASSLAWGGQETQYF. The CDR3 DNA follows: TGCGCCAGCAGCCTGGCTTGGGGAGGACAAGAGACCCAGTACTTC.

The table lists this clone with a count of one. J is TRBJ2-7 and V is TRBV5-1; 9 bases align to TRBD1. The CDR3 is 12 residues long. The junction had 7 bases not matched to a gene; V was cut back by 9 bases and J by 6 bases. Looked up from germline, CDR1 is SGHRS and CDR2 is YFSETQ. CDR3: CATGTGWGEQYF. The CDR3 coding sequence is TGCGCCACCGGGACAGGGTGGGGCGAGCAGTACTTC.

J is TRBJ2-2 and V is TRBV29-1; D is perhaps TRBD1 (6 bases). Germline assignment: CDR1 SQVTM and CDR2 ANQGSEA. This CDR3 has 17 amino acids. V lost 4 bases, J lost 4 bases, and 22 bases lay in between. CDR3 DNA sequence: TGCAGCGTTGGAAGTGGGCAGGGGACGGCGGGCACCGGGGAGCTGTTTTTT. Residues: CSVGSGQGTAGTGELFF.

This clone was detected only a few times. J is TRBJ2-1 and V is TRBV27, with no clear D. The germline V gene has CDR1 MNHEY and CDR2 SMNVEV (reference sequence). The CDR3 consists of 14 residues. V gave up 3 bases and J gave up 4 bases, with 10 bases separating them. CDR3 sequence: CASSLDRGYNEQFF. In DNA form, the CDR3 reads TGTGCCAGCAGTTTGGATAGAGGATACAATGAGCAGTTCTTC.

The chain is built from TRBV14 and TRBJ1-2; D remains ambiguous. The CDR3 sequence is 13 residues long. V lost 1 base to trimming and J lost 7 bases, with 10 bases between them. In germline, CDR1 is SGHDN, CDR2 FVKESK. The CDR3 DNA is TGTGCCAGCAGCCAAGGGGCCAGGCTTGGCTACACCTTC. It yields the protein CASSQGARLGYTF.

V and J are TRBV4-3 and TRBJ2-1, with 7 positions matching TRBD2. CDR3 size: 17 residues. V gave up 3 bases and J gave up 7 bases; unmatched junction bases: 15. The germline CDR1 and CDR2 sequences are LGHNA and YSLEER. CDR3 DNA: TGCGCCAGCAGCCAGGGGTCCGGGGCGGGAGTTAGGAATGAGCAGTTCTTC. Protein product: CASSQGSGAGVRNEQFF.

The J gene is TRBJ2-7, the V gene TRBV7-9; the match to TRBD2 covers 7 bases. The CDR3 spans 15 residues. V lost 4 bases, J lost 2 bases, and 8 bases stayed unmatched. Per the germline V gene, CDR1 is SEHNR and CDR2 is FQNEAQ (reference sequence). CDR3 DNA sequence: TGTGCCAGCAGCTCCTGGGAAGCGGGGCCCTACGAGCAGTACTTC. Translating gives CASSSWEAGPYEQYF.

This chain uses TRBV5-6 with TRBJ2-5; D is uncertain. The V and J ends lost 0 bases and 3 bases respectively, with 9 bases between them. The CDR3 length is 14 residues. Per the germline V gene, CDR1 is SGHDT and CDR2 is YYEEEE. For the CDR3, the DNA is TGTGCCAGCAGCTTGGGAGGTCGGGAAGAGACCCAGTACTTC. Protein sequence: CASSLGGREETQYF.

The chain joins TRBV5-4 to TRBJ2-5; 11 nucleotides match TRBD2. The closer fit of TRBJ2-7 to the DNA end suggests the J call may be wrong. This CDR3 has 16 amino acids. Germline-derived CDR1 and CDR2 are SGHNT and YYREEE (reference sequence). This CDR3 is CASSFPGTSGSYEQYF. In DNA, the CDR3 is TGTGCCAGCAGCTTCCCCGGGACTAGCGGCTCCTACGAGCAGTACTTC.

The gene calls are TRBV6-6 and TRBJ2-7, with D hard to call. The germline V gene encodes CDR1 MNHNY and CDR2 SVGAGI (reference sequence). The CDR3 covers 12 residues. V lost 5 bases to trimming and J lost 2 bases, with 7 bases between them. The CDR3 DNA reads as TGTGCCAGCAGTACTACGGCCTACGAGCAGTACTTC. The encoded protein is CASSTTAYEQYF.

The chain links TRBV7-2 to TRBJ2-7; 8 bases fit TRBD1. Germline V gene sequence: CDR1 SGHTA, CDR2 FQGNSA. The CDR3 contains 15 residues. The V and J ends lost 5 bases and 3 bases, in that order; junction bases with no gene match: 9. The DNA for the CDR3 is TGTGCCAGCAGCCAGGGGACAGGTCCCTACTACGAGCAGTACTTC. Its translation is CASSQGTGPYYEQYF.

The chain is built from TRBV28 and TRBJ1-3, with TRBD1 as a possible D gene (5 bases). Germline values: CDR1 MDHEN, CDR2 SYDVKM. The ends were cut back, 6 bases at V and 9 bases at J, with 9 bases in the middle. The CDR3 totals 11 residues. The CDR3 DNA is TGTGCCAGCAGCTCGGGGGTCACCATATATTTT. It encodes CASSSGVTIYF.

This sequence joins TRBV27 and TRBJ2-1; weak D call: TRBD2 (6 bases). This CDR3 spans 17 amino acids. Germline V gene sequence: CDR1 MNHEY, CDR2 SMNVEV (reference sequence). Trimming stripped 6 bases from V and 0 bases from J, with 18 bases between. DNA of the CDR3: TGTGCCAGCAGGATAACCCCGGGACTTGACTCCTACAATGAGCAGTTCTTC. This sequence encodes CASRITPGLDSYNEQFF.

V gene TRBV5-8 combines with J gene TRBJ1-5; no reliable D call. In germline, CDR1 is SGHTS, CDR2 YDEGEE. The CDR3 covers 15 residues. V gave up 5 bases and J gave up 6 bases, with 18 bases separating them. The DNA for the CDR3 is TGTGCCAGCAGTTGGCGTTCGGGGTCGGGTCAGCCCCAGCATTTT. Protein sequence: CASSWRSGSGQPQHF. Filled out from reference TRBV5-8 and TRBJ1-5, the complete variable domain reads EAGVTQSPTHLIKTRGQQATLRCSPISGHTSVYWYQQALGLGLQFLLWYDEGEERNRGNFPPRFSGRQFPNYSSELNVNALELEDSALYLCASSWRSGSGQPQHFGDGTRLSIL.

This chain joins TRBV2 and TRBJ2-5; D call uncertain. Germline assignment: CDR1 SNHLY and CDR2 FYNNEI. CDR3 length equals 13 residues. Trimming pared 7 bases from V and 5 bases from J, leaving 14 bases between. In DNA form, the CDR3 reads TGTGCCAGCACTTGGGCCACACGGGAGACCCAGTACTTC. It specifies CASTWATRETQYF.

The gene calls are TRBV5-1 and TRBJ1-3, with D uncertain. Trimming shortened V by 0 bases and J by 2 bases, and 9 bases separated the two germline ends. The CDR3 is made up of 15 amino acids. Germline CDR1 reads SGHRS; CDR2 reads YFSETQ. This chain's CDR3 is CASSLAEGAGNTIYF. As DNA, the CDR3 is TGCGCCAGCAGCTTGGCCGAGGGTGCTGGAAACACCATATATTTT.